The 19 T cell receptor beta chains below come from one sample, sequenced in a study of T cell repertoires in cytomegalovirus infection. Each CDR3 protein gets one entry after TCRdb re-called the reads with MiXCR. The sample lists a few hundred thousand distinct CDR3 sequences; roughly 10% were seen once. The specimen sequenced was PBMCs. The receptors originated from a human donor in good health (CMV status not recorded). Some clones in this sample may be carry-over from other donors' samples.

This clonotype was found many times. The rearrangement joins TRBV12-3 or TRBV12-4 to TRBJ2-5, with D unclear. V dropped 6 bases and J dropped 1 base, with 12 bases sitting between them. This CDR3 spans 14 amino acids. CDR3 protein: CASSPVPVQETQYF. The DNA for the CDR3 is TGTGCCAGCAGCCCCGTGCCAGTCCAAGAGACCCAGTACTTC.

The chain uses TRBV18 and TRBJ2-7; possible D gene TRBD2, 5 bases. V dropped 4 bases and J dropped 2 bases, with 9 bases sitting between them. Per germline, CDR1 KGHSH and CDR2 LQKENI. This CDR3 has 13 residues. This chain's CDR3 is CASSLEDTYEQYF. CDR3 nucleotides: TGTGCCAGCTCACTGGAGGATACCTACGAGCAGTACTTC.

This clonotype has ten or more counts. The rearrangement uses TRBV19 and TRBJ2-7; 7 nucleotides match TRBD2. This CDR3 is 15 amino acids long. J gave up 5 bases and V 1 base, and 8 bases lay outside the gene matches. Germline CDR1 LNHDA, CDR2 SQIVND (reference sequence). CDR3 sequence reads: CASSIAQTSIHEQYF. The CDR3 DNA follows: TGTGCCAGTAGTATAGCCCAGACTAGCATCCACGAGCAGTACTTC. Variable domain in full (rest from reference TRBV19 and TRBJ2-7): DGGITQSPKYLFRKEGQNVTLSCEQNLNHDAMYWYRQDPGQGLRLIYYSQIVNDFQKGDIAEGYSVSREKKESFPLTVTSAQKNPTAFYLCASSIAQTSIHEQYFGPGTRLTVT.

This clonotype has ten or more counts. The chain links TRBV7-6 to TRBJ2-5; 9 nucleotides agree with TRBD1. V dropped 6 bases and J dropped 3; count of bases not matched to a gene: 5. The CDR3 contains 14 residues. Germline V lookup: CDR1 SGHVS, CDR2 FNYEAQ. Here the CDR3 reads CASRTRDREETQYF. The DNA of the CDR3 is TGTGCCAGCAGAACTAGGGACAGGGAAGAGACCCAGTACTTC.

In this sample, this clonotype turned up many times. The chain couples TRBV7-2 to TRBJ1-4; TRBD1 matches at 9 bases. CDR3 length equals 16 residues. Losses at the gene ends were 6 bases for V and 8 bases for J; bases not matched to a gene: 13. The germline gives CDR1 SGHTA, CDR2 FQGNSA. The CDR3 DNA reads TGTGCCAGCAGGGATACAGGGGGCCCCCAAAAGGAAAAACTGTTTTTT. The encoded protein is CASRDTGGPQKEKLFF.

This clonotype was observed many times. The chain combines TRBV7-2 with TRBJ1-6, with D perhaps matching TRBD1 (5 bases). The V gene lost 1 base and the J gene lost 7 bases, with 14 bases spanning the gap. The germline gives CDR1 SGHTA, CDR2 FQGNSA. The CDR3 contains 16 residues. CDR3 amino acids: CASSLGQGGLNSPLHF. CDR3 bases: TGTGCCAGCAGCTTAGGGCAGGGAGGTCTCAATTCACCCCTCCACTTT.

This clonotype appeared a few times. The chain couples TRBV28 to TRBJ2-5, with D possibly matching TRBD1 (5 bases). Germline V CDR1 and CDR2: MDHEN, SYDVKM. V lost 5 bases and J lost 7, with 11 bases in between. The CDR3 is 12 residues long. In DNA, the CDR3 is TGTGCCAGCAGTCCGCCCCAGGGGACCCAGTACTTC. Protein: CASSPPQGTQYF.

This clonotype has only a few counts. The V gene is TRBV20-1, the J gene TRBJ1-4; 9 bases align to TRBD1. The CDR3 has 17 residues. CDR1 and CDR2 from the germline V gene are DFQATT and SNEGSKA (reference sequence). Trimming removed 5 bases from V and 2 bases from J; junction bases left unmatched: 12. The CDR3 sequence: CSALQGAIFPTNEKLFF. CDR3 coding DNA: TGCAGTGCTTTACAGGGGGCGATTTTCCCGACTAATGAAAAACTGTTTTTT.

This clonotype was detected only a few times. The chain couples TRBV7-2 to TRBJ2-5, with 11 positions matching TRBD2. This CDR3 region has 16 residues. The germline V gene encodes CDR1 SGHTA and CDR2 FQGNSA. With 4 bases clipped from V and 1 base from J, the junction kept 5 bases outside the gene matches. This CDR3 reads CASSSLGTSGQETQYF. The CDR3 bases are TGTGCCAGCAGCTCCCTTGGGACTAGCGGCCAAGAGACCCAGTACTTC.

This clonotype has only a few counts. The chain links TRBV7-2 to TRBJ2-3, with 9 bases that match TRBD2. V dropped 5 bases and J dropped 1; count of bases not matched to a gene: 4. CDR3 length equals 15 residues. Germline CDR1 SGHTA, CDR2 FQGNSA. The CDR3 region is CASSTSSGGTDTQYF. The CDR3 DNA reads TGTGCCAGCAGCACCTCTAGCGGGGGCACAGATACGCAGTATTTT.

This clonotype was detected many times. The V and J genes are TRBV7-2 and TRBJ1-2, with D hard to call. The V and J ends lost 5 bases and 6 bases respectively, with 13 bases between them. CDR1 and CDR2 from the germline V gene are SGHTA and FQGNSA. CDR3 length equals 13 residues. The CDR3 reads CASSPNGLDGYTF. CDR3 coding DNA: TGTGCCAGCAGCCCGAACGGGCTGGATGGCTACACCTTC.

This clonotype showed up just a few times. This chain links TRBV29-1 with TRBJ2-2, with TRBD2 matching 11 bases. Germline CDR1 and CDR2: SQVTM and ANQGSEA. V trimming: 6 bases; J trimming: 6 bases; junction bases outside the gene matches: 9. There are 15 residues in the CDR3. The CDR3 DNA sequence: TGCAGCGTGGCGACTAGCGGGACTTGGGCCGGGGAGCTGTTTTTT. Translation gives CSVATSGTWAGELFF.

This chain joins TRBV20-1 and TRBJ1-6; D is perhaps TRBD1 (5 bases). The CDR3 contains 15 residues. Trimming took off 5 bases at V and 8 bases at J, with 19 bases between the two ends. CDR1 is DFQATT and CDR2 is SNEGSKA in the germline V gene (reference sequence). CDR3 bases: TGCAGTGCTCCCCGGGGGAGTGGAGCGGATTCACCCCTCCACTTT. Residues: CSAPRGSGADSPLHF.

This clonotype was seen ten or more times. The genes are TRBV7-2 and TRBJ2-3; 16 bases are shared with TRBD2. The germline V gene encodes CDR1 SGHTA and CDR2 FQGNSA. The CDR3 contains 17 residues. V was pared by 3 bases and J by 6 bases, with 6 bases of the junction left unmatched. CDR3 DNA sequence: TGTGCCAGCAGCTTGACGGGACTAGCGGGAGGGCCGGATACGCAGTATTTT. Amino acids: CASSLTGLAGGPDTQYF. The full variable domain, in which reference TRBV7-2 and TRBJ2-3 provide the parts outside the CDR3, is GAGVSQSPSNKVTEKGKDVELRCDPISGHTALYWYRQSLGQGLEFLIYFQGNSAPDKSGLPSDRFSAERTGGSVSTLTIQRTQQEDSAVYLCASSLTGLAGGPDTQYFGPGTRLTVL.

Comment on this clonotype: A much bigger clone sits one base away, suggesting this may be a read error. The chain is built from TRBV7-2 and TRBJ2-2, with 8 bases fitting TRBD1. This CDR3 is 14 amino acids long. Trimming removed 6 bases from V and 5 bases from J; junction bases left unmatched: 5. Germline V gene lookup returns CDR1 SGHTA and CDR2 FQGNSA. CDR3 protein: CASSRDRKTGELFF. CDR3 bases: TGTGCCAGCAGTCGGGACAGGAAAACCGGGGAGCTGTTTTTT.

In this sample, this clonotype turned up many times. V and J are TRBV25-1 and TRBJ1-2; the D gene is possibly TRBD1 (6 bases). From germline, CDR1 is MGHDK and CDR2 SYGVNS. This CDR3 has 13 residues. The V end was cut by 2 bases, the J end by 3 bases, with 7 bases between. The CDR3 reads CASSEAGDYGYTF. CDR3 coding DNA: TGTGCCAGCAGTGAAGCAGGGGACTATGGCTACACCTTC.

This clonotype was counted only a few times. V gene TRBV7-2 combines with J gene TRBJ2-3; D uncertain. The CDR3 runs 13 residues. Trimming stripped 3 bases from V and 3 bases from J, with 7 bases between. Germline CDR1 and CDR2: SGHTA and FQGNSA. CDR3 sequence reads: CASSFALTDTQYF. CDR3 DNA sequence: TGTGCCAGCAGCTTTGCGCTAACAGATACGCAGTATTTT.

This clonotype was observed many times. This rearrangement joins TRBV4-1 to TRBJ1-4, with D possibly TRBD1 on 6 matching bases. Deletions cut 2 bases from V and 6 bases from J, with 19 bases between. Germline-derived CDR1 and CDR2 are MGHRA and YSYEKL. The CDR3 extends over 17 amino acids. This CDR3 reads CASSQTMAGVGDEKLFF. The CDR3 DNA sequence: TGCGCCAGCAGCCAAACAATGGCAGGGGTCGGGGATGAAAAACTGTTTTTT.

The chain combines TRBV7-8 with TRBJ2-1, with 9 bases aligning to TRBD2. This CDR3 is 16 amino acids long. Per the germline V gene, CDR1 is SGHVS and CDR2 is FQNEAQ. Unmatched junction bases numbered 12, after V lost 5 bases and J lost 7 bases. The DNA of the CDR3 is TGTGCCAGCAGCCATGGCGGCGGGAGGGCCGGTAATGAGCAGTTCTTC. Translation: CASSHGGGRAGNEQFF.